Sequencing of this T cell receptor (beta chain) was carried out in a study of shared clonotypes between healthy human individuals. About the research overall: Donors had three CD4 naive, three CD4 memory, two CD8 naive and one CD8 memory plate apiece. Study conclusions and caveats: Naive CD4 clonotype sharing across four donors was 4.5% to 6%.

For this clone: Antigen specificity is unknown.

Both subsets, CD45RA+ naive and CD45RA-negative memory, were split from the CD4+ cells. The CDR3 consists of 16 residues. V gave up 5 bases and J gave up 1 base, with 17 bases separating them. Germline V gene lookup returns CDR1 MDHEN and CDR2 SYDVKM. The DNA input per sorted-subset replicate PCR was 200 to 250 ng, corresponding to some 30,000 T cell genomes. Repertoires were generated with immunoSEQ multiplex PCR, while TCRdb's copy carries only in-frame clones and drops some. Of around 510,000 clones listed, about 96% are singletons. Sequencing was done on a sample of naive CD4+ T cells sorted from blood. Documented subset: CD45RA+ positively selected. This chain uses TRBV28 with TRBJ1-1, with D unresolved. The source is a woman younger than 45 in good health. CDR3 region: CASSTPPTKWNTEAFF. In nucleotides, the CDR3 is TGTGCCAGCAGTACCCCCCCCACGAAATGGAACACTGAAGCTTTCTTT. Full variable domain (remainder filled in from reference TRBV28 and TRBJ1-1): DVKVTQSSRYLVKRTGEKVFLECVQDMDHENMFWYRQDPGLGLRLIYFSYDVKMKEKGDIPEGYSVSREKKERFSLILESASTNQTSMYLCASSTPPTKWNTEAFFGQGTRLTVV.